This T cell receptor beta chain was sequenced for a study of cytomegalovirus exposure and HLA in healthy donors. About the research overall: Within an early data release were 65 million to 90 million unique TCRs drawn from HLA-typed donors. Genotyping of about 400 donors showed that roughly 80% belonged to the Caucasian-associated ancestry cluster.

The PCR contained 60 Vbeta and 13 Jbeta primers. Sequencing used immunoSEQ multiplex PCR; TCRdb keeps in-frame clones, though not all of them. The table includes 100,000 to 150,000 clones, 74% detected once. As to this clone: Its antigen is still unknown.

General study results and limits: Some 150 TCR beta chains were listed as cytomegalovirus-associated. HLA-A and HLA-B allele assignments for most subjects were reportedly predicted accurately using TCR beta sequences.

Trimming took 0 bases from V and 5 from J, leaving 11 bases between them. Germline V gene lookup returns CDR1 SGDLS and CDR2 YYNGEE. The CDR3 runs to 14 residues. The chain uses TRBV9 and TRBJ2-5, with D possibly matching TRBD1 (6 bases). This sequence was found in a man in his forties in good health and CMV-seropositive. Sequences were obtained from PBMCs. The DNA of the CDR3 is TGTGCCAGCAGCGTAGATGGGGGCGTGGAGACCCAGTACTTC. Protein sequence: CASSVDGGVETQYF.